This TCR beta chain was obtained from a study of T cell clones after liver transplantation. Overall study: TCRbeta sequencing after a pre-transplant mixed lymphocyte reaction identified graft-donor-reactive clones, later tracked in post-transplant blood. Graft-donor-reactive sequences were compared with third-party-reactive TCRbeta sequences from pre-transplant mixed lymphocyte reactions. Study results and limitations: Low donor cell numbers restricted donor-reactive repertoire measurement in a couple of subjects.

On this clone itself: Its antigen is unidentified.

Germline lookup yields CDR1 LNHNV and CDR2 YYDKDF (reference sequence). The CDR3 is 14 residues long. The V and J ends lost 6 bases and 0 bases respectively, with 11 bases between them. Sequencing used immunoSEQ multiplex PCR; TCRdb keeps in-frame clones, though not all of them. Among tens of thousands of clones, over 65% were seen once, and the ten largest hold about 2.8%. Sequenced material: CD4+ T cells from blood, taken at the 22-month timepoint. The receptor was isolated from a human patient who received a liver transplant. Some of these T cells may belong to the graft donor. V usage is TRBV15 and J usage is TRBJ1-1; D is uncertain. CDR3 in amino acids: CATSIVRLNTEAFF. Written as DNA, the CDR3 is TGTGCCACCAGTATCGTGCGGTTGAACACTGAAGCTTTCTTT.